These 10 T cell receptor beta chains share one sample of origin, sequenced in a study of T cell responses to AZD1222 COVID-19 vaccine. Only in-frame clones appear in the TCRdb table, and some are missing; sequencing was by immunoSEQ multiplex PCR. Its clone listing holds about 140,000 clones. The specimen sequenced was peripheral blood. Receptors originate from an adult in good health.

The chain has TRBV28 and TRBJ2-3, with TRBD2 matching 8 bases. After removal of 8 bases from V and 5 bases from J, the junction contained 6 bases not matched to a gene. CDR1 MDHEN and CDR2 SYDVKM come from the germline V gene. The CDR3 spans 13 residues. CDR3 in amino acids: CASSGGGLDTQYF. CDR3 coding DNA: TGTGCCAGCTCCGGCGGGGGGCTAGATACGCAGTATTTT.

The rearrangement joins TRBV28 to TRBJ1-5; D may be TRBD1 (6 bases). Per the germline V gene, CDR1 is MDHEN and CDR2 is SYDVKM. The CDR3 sequence is 15 residues long. V was cut by 7 bases and J by 3 bases, with 16 bases left in between. This CDR3 reads CASTQMDSLNQPQHF. In nucleotides, the CDR3 is TGTGCCAGCACCCAGATGGACAGTCTCAATCAGCCCCAGCATTTT. Complete variable domain (other parts from reference TRBV28 and TRBJ1-5): DVKVTQSSRYLVKRTGEKVFLECVQDMDHENMFWYRQDPGLGLRLIYFSYDVKMKEKGDIPEGYSVSREKKERFSLILESASTNQTSMYLCASTQMDSLNQPQHFGDGTRLSIL.

The V and J genes are TRBV28 and TRBJ2-7; TRBD1 might be the D (5 bases). Trimming cost V 5 bases and J 7 bases, with 9 bases left between them. CDR3 length: 11 residues. Looked up from germline, CDR1 is MDHEN and CDR2 is SYDVKM. CDR3 DNA sequence: TGTGCCAGCAGTCTCCGACAGGAGCAGTACTTC. Translated: CASSLRQEQYF.

The rearrangement uses TRBV18 and TRBJ1-5, with D unclear. The CDR3 sequence is 13 residues long. V was trimmed by 3 bases and J by 1 base, leaving 4 bases between them. The germline CDR1 and CDR2 sequences are KGHSH and LQKENI. CDR3 in DNA: TGTGCCAGCTCACCGGACAGCAATCAGCCCCAGCATTTT. Residues: CASSPDSNQPQHF.

V usage is TRBV7-9 and J usage is TRBJ2-3; no firm D call. Deletions cut 1 base from V and 6 bases from J, with 8 bases between. The germline V gene has CDR1 SEHNR and CDR2 FQNEAQ (reference sequence). The CDR3 runs 13 residues. The chain's CDR3 is CASSLVGLDTQYF. Here the CDR3 DNA reads TGTGCCAGCAGCTTAGTGGGTCTGGATACGCAGTATTTT.

V is TRBV21-1 and J is TRBJ2-3; the table's D call, TRBD1, has no DNA check behind it. TRBV21-1 is a documented pseudogene. The length of the CDR3 is 14 residues. The CDR3 bases are TGTGCCAGCAGCAAAGCGAAGGGGCCAGATACGCAGTATTTT. It is translated as CASSKAKGPDTQYF.

In regard to this clone: The identical CDR3 is also encoded by other nucleotide sequences in the sample. The chain recombines TRBV12-3 or TRBV12-4 with TRBJ1-1; no definite D call. V lost 2 bases to trimming and J lost 1 base, with 5 bases between them. The CDR3 runs to 13 residues. CDR3 nucleotide sequence: TGTGCCAGCAGTTTATGGGAGAACACTGAAGCTTTCTTT. Its translation: CASSLWENTEAFF.

J is TRBJ1-2 and V is TRBV18; TRBD1 might be the D (5 bases). V was trimmed by 3 bases and J by 4 bases, leaving 12 bases between them. Looked up from germline, CDR1 is KGHSH and CDR2 is LQKENI. This CDR3 comprises 14 residues. The CDR3 here is CASSPAGELYGYTF. In DNA, the CDR3 is TGTGCCAGCTCACCGGCGGGGGAACTCTATGGCTACACCTTC.

The chain carries TRBV5-1 and TRBJ1-2; D is unclear. Germline assignment: CDR1 SGHRS and CDR2 YFSETQ. CDR3 length: 16 residues. Trimming pared 0 bases from V and 0 bases from J, leaving 12 bases between. CDR3 bases: TGCGCCAGCAGCTTGGCCGGTCAGGCCCCTAACTATGGCTACACCTTC. It translates to CASSLAGQAPNYGYTF.

The chain combines TRBV6-5 with TRBJ2-2; TRBD2 might be the D (6 bases). The V and J ends lost 8 bases and 6 bases respectively, with 19 bases between them. The CDR3 totals 15 residues. Germline CDR1 is MNHEY and CDR2 is SVGAGI. CDR3 in amino acids: CASHWGRGSAGELFF. CDR3 nucleotides: TGTGCCAGCCACTGGGGTCGGGGGTCGGCCGGGGAGCTGTTTTTT.